The clone carrying this TCR beta chain was found many times. These data originate in a study of read filtering for tumor transcriptome and immune sequencing. Study as a whole: DNase treatment preceded whole-transcriptome library preparation.

V was shortened by 1 base and J by 4 bases, with 25 bases between the two germline ends. The germline gives CDR1 LGHNA, CDR2 YNFKEQ. This CDR3 comprises 20 residues. The library was built from roughly 400 ng RNA with molecular barcoded adaptors for alpha/delta and beta/gamma chains. In TCRdb, the reads were re-called with MiXCR into one record per CDR3 protein. The sample lists about 40,000 distinct CDR3 sequences, about 11% occurring once. The TCR sequence derives from a donor at least 40 years old with multiple myeloma. The chain recombines TRBV4-2 with TRBJ2-2; weak D call: TRBD2 (7 bases). The sample consisted of a population of CD138-negative cells sorted from bone marrow. This CDR3 is CASSQVRGDYPWLSTGELFF. Here the CDR3 DNA reads TGTGCCAGCAGCCAAGTAAGGGGGGACTACCCCTGGTTGAGCACCGGGGAGCTGTTTTTT.